Shown below are 29 T cell receptor beta chains from a single sample sequenced in a study of shared clonotypes between healthy human individuals. The table came from immunoSEQ multiplex PCR; TCRdb's copy has only in-frame clones and leaves some out. The sample carries roughly 450,000 clones, approximately 85% recorded once. Sample: PBMCs. Every receptor here comes from a woman in her thirties or forties in good health. Some clones in this sample may be carry-over from other donors' samples.

This chain links TRBV28 with TRBJ1-1; 8 bases map to TRBD1. Losses at the gene ends were 7 bases for V and 3 bases for J; bases not matched to a gene: 16. Germline V lookup: CDR1 MDHEN, CDR2 SYDVKM. The CDR3 has 17 residues. The CDR3 region is CASTPGGAGGRDTEAFF. The CDR3 DNA reads TGTGCCAGCACCCCGGGGGGGGCAGGGGGCAGGGACACTGAAGCTTTCTTT.

The chain carries TRBV5-1 and TRBJ2-3; D gene ambiguous. The V gene's germline CDR1 is SGHRS and CDR2 YFSETQ. Trimming stripped 1 base from V and 3 bases from J, with 6 bases between. CDR3 size: 13 residues. This CDR3 is CASSLPATDTQYF. The CDR3 nucleotides read TGCGCCAGCAGCTTGCCTGCGACAGATACGCAGTATTTT.

This clone was counted at least ten times. The chain recombines TRBV5-4 with TRBJ2-3; D gene uncertain. Trimming removed 2 bases from V and 3 bases from J, with 10 bases in between. The CDR3 is 14 residues long. From germline, CDR1 is SGHNT and CDR2 YYREEE (reference sequence). The CDR3 here is CASSLAGPTDTQYF. The CDR3 bases are TGTGCCAGCAGCTTAGCTGGGCCGACAGATACGCAGTATTTT.

This clone came up a few times. The chain has TRBV27 and TRBJ2-2; 8 bases align to TRBD2. Germline trimming cut 0 bases from V and 6 bases from J; bases unmatched to any gene: 9. CDR3 length: 17 residues. In germline, CDR1 is MNHEY, CDR2 SMNVEV (reference sequence). The CDR3 sequence is CASSLSFGGRKAGELFF. The CDR3 nucleotides read TGTGCCAGCAGTTTATCATTCGGCGGGAGGAAAGCCGGGGAGCTGTTTTTT.

This clone was seen only once. V gene TRBV5-1 combines with J gene TRBJ2-5; 7 nucleotides agree with TRBD2. The CDR3 contains 16 residues. Trimming removed 2 bases from V and 1 base from J; junction bases left unmatched: 8. Germline V lookup: CDR1 SGHRS, CDR2 YFSETQ. The CDR3 nucleotides are TGCGCCAGCAGCTTTGAGGGAGCGGGATCCCAAGAGACCCAGTACTTC. As protein: CASSFEGAGSQETQYF.

This chain uses TRBV28 with TRBJ2-5; D assignment may be TRBD1 or TRBD2 (6 bases each). Germline V CDR1 and CDR2: MDHEN, SYDVKM. The CDR3 length is 14 residues. Trimming pared 7 bases from V and 5 bases from J, leaving 17 bases between. The CDR3 sequence: CASTKGGIWETQYF. For the CDR3, the DNA is TGTGCCAGCACCAAAGGGGGGATCTGGGAGACCCAGTACTTC.

The chain employs TRBV9 and TRBJ1-2; unclear D gene. V lost 0 bases and J lost 4, with 7 bases in between. The CDR3 is 13 amino acids. In germline, CDR1 is SGDLS, CDR2 YYNGEE. The CDR3 DNA reads TGTGCCAGCAGCGTAGACATCTTCTATGGCTACACCTTC. It yields the protein CASSVDIFYGYTF.

The CDR3 nucleotides are TGTGCCAGCAGCTTGGGCCAGGGGGTGGTAGAGACCCAGTACTTC. Translating it yields CASSLGQGVVETQYF. The V and J genes are TRBV7-9 and TRBJ2-5, with 7 bases lining up with TRBD1. The CDR3 totals 15 residues. Germline V gives CDR1 SEHNR, CDR2 FQNEAQ (reference sequence). V trimming: 3 bases; J trimming: 4 bases; junction bases outside the gene matches: 8.

The chain carries TRBV5-4 and TRBJ2-5; no firm D call. The J call is in doubt because the DNA end fits TRBJ2-7 better. The CDR3 contains 13 residues. The germline CDR1 and CDR2 sequences are SGHNT and YYREEE (reference sequence). CDR3 loop: CASSLGVKGEQYF. The CDR3 DNA sequence: TGTGCCAGCAGCTTGGGGGTTAAGGGCGAGCAGTACTTC.

The chain combines TRBV2 with TRBJ2-1; TRBD2 matches at 7 bases. The CDR3 has 15 residues. V dropped 3 bases and J dropped 6; count of bases not matched to a gene: 8. CDR1 is SNHLY and CDR2 is FYNNEI in the germline V gene. The CDR3 region is CASSERTSDVNEQFF. Written as DNA, the CDR3 is TGTGCCAGCAGTGAGCGAACTAGCGACGTCAATGAGCAGTTCTTC.

This chain uses TRBV15 with TRBJ2-1; 10 bases are a match to TRBD1. The V gene end was trimmed by 2 bases and the J gene end by 4 bases; junction bases not matched to a gene: 8. This CDR3 spans 17 amino acids. The V gene's germline CDR1 is LNHNV and CDR2 YYDKDF (reference sequence). CDR3 residues: CATSRLPGQGFYNEQFF. CDR3 coding DNA: TGTGCCACCAGCAGACTTCCGGGACAGGGGTTTTACAATGAGCAGTTCTTC.

The rearrangement joins TRBV18 to TRBJ2-5, with TRBD2 matching over 10 bases. This CDR3 comprises 16 residues. Germline values: CDR1 KGHSH, CDR2 LQKENI. After removal of 6 bases from V and 1 base from J, the junction contained 8 bases not matched to a gene. The CDR3 DNA sequence: TGTGCCAGCTCCCTCCCCAGCGGGAGGGTCCAAGAGACCCAGTACTTC. Encoded protein: CASSLPSGRVQETQYF.

The chain employs TRBV29-1 and TRBJ2-1, with 10 bases fitting TRBD1. This CDR3 comprises 14 residues. The germline V gene encodes CDR1 SQVTM and CDR2 ANQGSEA. Trimming removed 2 bases from V and 3 bases from J; junction bases left unmatched: 1. CDR3 DNA: TGCAGCGTTGAACGGACAGGGGGCTACAATGAGCAGTTCTTC. This encodes CSVERTGGYNEQFF.

The chain couples TRBV4-2 to TRBJ1-1, with D possibly being TRBD1 (5 bases). The germline V gene has CDR1 LGHNA and CDR2 YNFKEQ. V lost 0 bases to trimming and J lost 5 bases, with 10 bases between them. CDR3 length: 14 residues. Written as DNA, the CDR3 is TGTGCCAGCAGCCAAGATGGGGGTCATACTGAAGCTTTCTTT. This sequence encodes CASSQDGGHTEAFF.

The chain joins TRBV7-2 to TRBJ1-2, with TRBD1 identical over 9 bases. This CDR3 spans 15 amino acids. CDR1 and CDR2 (germline): SGHTA, FQGNSA. Trimming removed 4 bases from V and 4 bases from J; junction bases left unmatched: 7. The CDR3 nucleotides are TGTGCCAGCAGCTCAAGGACAGGGGCCAGCTATGGCTACACCTTC. This codes for CASSSRTGASYGYTF.

This rearrangement joins TRBV2 to TRBJ2-1, with a tentative D call TRBD2 (6 bases). Germline values: CDR1 SNHLY, CDR2 FYNNEI. The CDR3 has 15 residues. The V end lost 7 bases, the J end lost 5 bases, and 18 bases lay between the germline ends. The DNA of the CDR3 is TGTGCCAGCACCTTGCGGGACTTTGGGAACAATGAGCAGTTCTTC. This sequence encodes CASTLRDFGNNEQFF.

This clone has only one observation. The CDR3 DNA reads TGTGCCAGCAACAACCTTCGGACAGGGGATGGCTACACCTTC. Its protein is CASNNLRTGDGYTF. V is TRBV6-6 and J is TRBJ1-2; 9 bases line up with TRBD1. This CDR3 has 14 residues. The V gene's germline CDR1 is MNHNY and CDR2 SVGAGI (reference sequence). V was clipped by 7 bases and J by 6 bases; unmatched bases: 9.

The chain carries TRBV6-5 and TRBJ1-1; D gene unclear. This CDR3 region has 15 residues. Germline V gives CDR1 MNHEY, CDR2 SVGAGI. Trimming stripped 8 bases from V and 0 bases from J, with 16 bases between. CDR3 coding DNA: TGTGCCAGCCTTATTACTGGACGGGTGAACACTGAAGCTTTCTTT. Translation: CASLITGRVNTEAFF.

This chain connects TRBV30 to TRBJ1-6; tentatively, D is TRBD1 (5 bases). This CDR3 has 14 amino acids. Germline CDR1 and CDR2: GTSNPN and SVGIG (reference sequence). V was pared by 1 base and J by 6 bases, with 10 bases between. CDR3 sequence (DNA): TGTGCCTGGAGTGGGGGGGGACGTAATTCACCCCTCCACTTT. Translated: CAWSGGGRNSPLHF.

The V and J genes are TRBV2 and TRBJ2-6, with a tentative D call TRBD1 (7 bases). The germline gives CDR1 SNHLY, CDR2 FYNNEI. The CDR3 is 15 residues long. With 6 bases removed from V and 3 bases from J, the gap between germline ends came to 12 bases. CDR3 in amino acids: CASRIRGDGANVLTF. CDR3 in DNA: TGTGCCAGCAGAATCAGGGGGGATGGGGCCAACGTCCTGACTTTC.

Written as DNA, the CDR3 is TGTGCCAGCAGAACTTTGGACAGGGGGCTGTACGAGCAGTACTTC. Translated: CASRTLDRGLYEQYF. This chain uses TRBV21-1 with TRBJ2-7; the D call of TRBD1 is as the table states it, not checked on the DNA. TRBV21-1 is a known pseudogene. There are 15 residues in the CDR3.

This clone was picked up a small number of times. The chain employs TRBV5-5 and TRBJ1-5, with 7 bases fitting TRBD1. CDR1 is SGHKS, CDR2 YYEKEE, per germline (reference sequence). V dropped 0 bases and J dropped 6; count of bases not matched to a gene: 3. The CDR3 has 14 residues. In nucleotides, the CDR3 is TGTGCCAGCAGCTTGGGGAACAGGGGTCAGCCCCAGCATTTT. Translating it yields CASSLGNRGQPQHF.

The chain links TRBV5-1 to TRBJ1-5; D is unresolved. Germline loops: CDR1 SGHRS, CDR2 YFSETQ. The CDR3 length is 13 residues. V lost 5 bases and J lost 5, with 11 bases in between. The DNA of the CDR3 is TGCGCCAGCAGACCTGACGTGGATCAGCCCCAGCATTTT. Its protein product is CASRPDVDQPQHF. Together with reference TRBV5-1 and TRBJ1-5, the CDR3 gives the full variable domain: KAGVTQTPRYLIKTRGQQVTLSCSPISGHRSVSWYQQTPGQGLQFLFEYFSETQRNKGNFPGRFSGRQFSNSRSEMNVSTLELGDSALYLCASRPDVDQPQHFGDGTRLSIL.

This chain uses TRBV5-4 with TRBJ2-3, with TRBD2 matching over 13 bases. V lost 4 bases to trimming and J lost 5 bases; unmatched junction nucleotides: 7. Germline V gives CDR1 SGHNT, CDR2 YYREEE (reference sequence). This CDR3 has 16 residues. CDR3 coding DNA: TGTGCCAGCAGCCCGGGACTAGCGGGATCGGGAGATACGCAGTATTTT. Residues: CASSPGLAGSGDTQYF.

The chain combines TRBV21-1 with TRBJ1-2; TRBD1 is taken as the D call from the table, unchecked against the DNA. TRBV21-1 is marked as a pseudogene. The CDR3 has 13 amino acids. CDR3 sequence reads: CARVTGGRYGYTF. Here the CDR3 DNA reads TGTGCCAGGGTGACAGGGGGCCGCTATGGCTACACCTTC.

As concerns this clone: This likely reflects a read error, since a far larger clone is one base away. The same CDR3 can be traced to other DNA sequences in this sample. This chain links TRBV15 with TRBJ2-5; possibly TRBD2 for D (6 bases). Per germline, CDR1 LNHNV and CDR2 YYDKDF (reference sequence). This CDR3 region has 15 residues. The CDR3 is CATSRALAPQETQYF. The CDR3 DNA follows: TGCGCCACCAGCAGAGCTCTAGCGCCCCAAGAGACCCAGTACTTC.

The V and J genes are TRBV25-1 and TRBJ1-1; 8 nucleotides agree with TRBD1. With 5 bases clipped from V and 1 base from J, the junction kept 3 bases outside the gene matches. This CDR3 region has 14 residues. Looked up from germline, CDR1 is MGHDK and CDR2 is SYGVNS. CDR3 sequence (DNA): TGTGCCAGCAGTCAAGGACAGGGGAACACTGAAGCTTTCTTT. This sequence encodes CASSQGQGNTEAFF.

Note on this clone: A much larger clone sits a single nucleotide away, making a read error possible. The genes are TRBV5-5 and TRBJ2-7, with 10 bases aligning to TRBD2. CDR1 is SGHKS and CDR2 is YYEKEE in the germline V gene (reference sequence). J was trimmed by 7 bases and V by 9 bases; bases with no gene match: 13. This CDR3 is built from 14 residues. CDR3 amino acids: CANSSSGSATEQYF. The CDR3, as DNA: TGTGCCAACAGTTCTAGCGGGAGTGCTACAGAGCAGTACTTC.

The chain joins TRBV10-3 to TRBJ2-3; 14 bases map to TRBD2. J gave up 0 bases and V 3 bases, and 8 bases lay outside the gene matches. The length of the CDR3 is 19 residues. Germline CDR1 is ENHRY and CDR2 is SYGVKD. CDR3 sequence reads: CAISEYGLAGGTSTDTQYF. DNA for the CDR3: TGTGCCATCAGTGAATACGGACTAGCGGGGGGAACTAGCACAGATACGCAGTATTTT.